This TCR beta chain was retrieved from a study of T cells in Graves' hyperthyroidism and ophthalmopathy. This clonotype was found many times. The target antigen is unknown. TCR beta CDR3 sequences were amplified from RNA transcripts. The HTBI primer set served for first-round RT-PCR of the TCR CDR3. From the multiplex PCR reads, TCRdb called clonotypes with MiXCR, one entry per CDR3 protein. The sample shows around 440,000 distinct CDR3 sequences, around a sixth of them seen only once. Patients counted as stable if ophthalmopathy did not develop within 18 months. On the basis of clinical symptoms, serum thyroxine and TRAb, thyroid ultrasound and orbital computed tomography, diagnoses were made. Germline V CDR1 and CDR2: LNHNV, YYDKDF (reference sequence). Trimming took off 0 bases at V and 5 bases at J, with 11 bases between the two ends. The CDR3 spans 15 residues. Findings and limits, study-wide: Most clonotypes expanded in thyroid above 0.001 were likewise present in blood. Before onset, by a median of around 6.1 months, the model predicted ophthalmopathy.

The specimen was blood. This chain connects TRBV15 to TRBJ1-5; D gene ambiguous. The sequence was collected from a woman younger than 30 with Graves' hyperthyroidism. CDR3 sequence: CATSRDDLRDQPQHF. CDR3 DNA: TGTGCCACCAGCAGAGACGACTTGAGGGATCAGCCCCAGCATTTT.